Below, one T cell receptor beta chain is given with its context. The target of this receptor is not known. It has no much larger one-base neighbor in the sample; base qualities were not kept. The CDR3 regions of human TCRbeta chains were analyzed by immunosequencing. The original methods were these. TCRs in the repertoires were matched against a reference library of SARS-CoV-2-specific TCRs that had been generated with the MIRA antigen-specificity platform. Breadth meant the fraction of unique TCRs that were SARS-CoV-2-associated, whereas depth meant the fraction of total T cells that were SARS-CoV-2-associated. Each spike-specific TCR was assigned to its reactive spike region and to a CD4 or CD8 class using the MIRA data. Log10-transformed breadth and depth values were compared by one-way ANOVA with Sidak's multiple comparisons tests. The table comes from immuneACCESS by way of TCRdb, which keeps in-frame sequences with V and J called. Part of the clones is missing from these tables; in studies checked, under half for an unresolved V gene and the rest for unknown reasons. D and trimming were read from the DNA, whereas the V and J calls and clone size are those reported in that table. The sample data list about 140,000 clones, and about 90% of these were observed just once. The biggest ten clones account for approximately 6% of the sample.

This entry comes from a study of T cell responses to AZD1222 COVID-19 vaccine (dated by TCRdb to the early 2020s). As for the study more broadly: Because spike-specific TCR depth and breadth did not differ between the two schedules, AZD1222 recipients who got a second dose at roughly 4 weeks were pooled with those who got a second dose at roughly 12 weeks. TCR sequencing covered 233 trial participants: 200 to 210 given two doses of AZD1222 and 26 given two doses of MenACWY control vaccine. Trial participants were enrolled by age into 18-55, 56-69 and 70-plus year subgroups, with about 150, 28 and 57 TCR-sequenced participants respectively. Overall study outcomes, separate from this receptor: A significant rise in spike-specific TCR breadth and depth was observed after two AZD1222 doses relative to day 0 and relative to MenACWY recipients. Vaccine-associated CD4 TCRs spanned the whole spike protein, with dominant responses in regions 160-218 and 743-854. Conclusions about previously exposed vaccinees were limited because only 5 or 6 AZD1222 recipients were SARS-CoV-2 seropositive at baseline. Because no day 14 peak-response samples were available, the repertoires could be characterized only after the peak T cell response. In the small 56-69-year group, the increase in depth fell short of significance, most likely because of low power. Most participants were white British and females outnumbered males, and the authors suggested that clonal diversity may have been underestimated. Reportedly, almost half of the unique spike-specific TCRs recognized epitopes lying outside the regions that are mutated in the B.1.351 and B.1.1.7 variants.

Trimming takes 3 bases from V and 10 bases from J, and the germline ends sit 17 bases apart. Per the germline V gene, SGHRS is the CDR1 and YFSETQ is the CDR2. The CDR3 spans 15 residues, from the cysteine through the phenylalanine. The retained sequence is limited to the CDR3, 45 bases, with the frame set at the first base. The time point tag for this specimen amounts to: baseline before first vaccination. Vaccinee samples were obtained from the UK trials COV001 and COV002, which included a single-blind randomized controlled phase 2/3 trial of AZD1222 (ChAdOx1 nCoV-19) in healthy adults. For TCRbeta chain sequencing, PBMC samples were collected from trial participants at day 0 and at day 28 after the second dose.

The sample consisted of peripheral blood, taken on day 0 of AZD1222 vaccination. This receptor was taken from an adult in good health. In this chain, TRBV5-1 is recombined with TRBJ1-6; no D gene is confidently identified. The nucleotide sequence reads TGCGCCAGCAGCTCTCTGGGAGGGAGGTTCTCACCCCTCCACTTT. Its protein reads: CASSSLGGRFSPLHF.